Shown below are 25 T cell receptor beta chains from a single sample sequenced in a study of T cell changes during pregnancy in multiple sclerosis. Sequenced by immunoSEQ multiplex PCR; TCRdb stores in-frame clones only, minus some. The data show approximately 43,000 clones, roughly 91% seen once. The sample consisted of CD8+ T cells from peripheral blood mononuclear cells, taken in the first trimester of pregnancy. All receptors derive from a female donor with multiple sclerosis, enrolled in a pregnancy study.

The rearrangement joins TRBV19 to TRBJ2-1; tentatively, D is TRBD2 (5 bases). The CDR3 loop spans 15 amino acids. CDR1 is LNHDA, CDR2 SQIVND, per germline (reference sequence). V lost 7 bases to trimming and J lost 4 bases, with 17 bases between them. CDR3 DNA: TGTGCCAGTACTAGGTTTGAGGGAGATTACAATGAGCAGTTCTTC. Its protein product is CASTRFEGDYNEQFF.

This sequence joins TRBV5-6 and TRBJ1-2, with TRBD1 identical over 10 bases. Unmatched junction bases numbered 7, after V lost 0 bases and J lost 8 bases. The CDR3 sequence is 15 residues long. The germline V gene has CDR1 SGHDT and CDR2 YYEEEE. The CDR3 sequence is CASSLGRQGARGYTF. The CDR3 nucleotides read TGTGCCAGCAGCTTGGGACGACAGGGGGCGCGCGGCTACACCTTC.

CDR3 nucleotides: TGTGCCAGTAGTATAAGGGCTAGCGGAAGCTCCTACAATGAGCAGTTCTTC. Translation: CASSIRASGSSYNEQFF. V and J are TRBV19 and TRBJ2-1, with TRBD2 matching 7 bases. The ends lost 2 bases at V and 0 bases at J; junction bases unmatched: 7. CDR1 and CDR2 from the germline V gene are LNHDA and SQIVND (reference sequence). The CDR3 extends over 17 amino acids.

This clone was seen a single time. J is TRBJ2-3 and V is TRBV19; perhaps TRBD2 as D (7 bases). The germline gives CDR1 LNHDA, CDR2 SQIVND (reference sequence). Trimming removed 6 bases from V and 0 bases from J, with 19 bases in between. The CDR3 covers 17 residues. CDR3 DNA sequence: TGTGCCAGTAGGGGCTTGGAGGCGGGGGCTAGCACAGATACGCAGTATTTT. Its protein is CASRGLEAGASTDTQYF.

The V call is TRBV11-2, the J call TRBJ2-1, with a weak D call TRBD2 (6 bases). Germline V gives CDR1 SGHAT, CDR2 FQNNGV. V lost 6 bases to trimming and J lost 4 bases, with 10 bases between them. This CDR3 has 13 amino acids. The CDR3 protein is CASSYGLYNEQFF. CDR3 sequence (DNA): TGTGCCAGCAGTTACGGACTATACAATGAGCAGTTCTTC.

This chain links TRBV27 with TRBJ2-5; 9 nucleotides agree with TRBD2. The V and J ends lost 1 base and 5 bases, in that order; junction bases with no gene match: 8. Looked up from germline, CDR1 is MNHEY and CDR2 is SMNVEV (reference sequence). This CDR3 has 16 amino acids. The DNA of the CDR3 is TGTGCCAGCAGTTTATACGGCGGGAGGGCTGGGGAGACCCAGTACTTC. It encodes CASSLYGGRAGETQYF.

J is TRBJ1-5 and V is TRBV19, with 7 bases that match TRBD1. Germline loops: CDR1 LNHDA, CDR2 SQIVND (reference sequence). Unmatched junction bases numbered 2, after V lost 1 base and J lost 5 bases. This CDR3 has 14 amino acids. CDR3 sequence: CASSIGDRYQPQHF. The CDR3 DNA follows: TGTGCCAGTAGTATAGGGGACAGATATCAGCCCCAGCATTTT. Supplemented by reference TRBV19 and TRBJ1-5, the full variable domain reads DGGITQSPKYLFRKEGQNVTLSCEQNLNHDAMYWYRQDPGQGLRLIYYSQIVNDFQKGDIAEGYSVSREKKESFPLTVTSAQKNPTAFYLCASSIGDRYQPQHFGDGTRLSIL.

The V and J genes are TRBV9 and TRBJ2-3, with 8 bases fitting TRBD1. Losses at the gene ends were 2 bases for V and 5 bases for J; bases not matched to a gene: 13. This CDR3 contains 17 residues. Germline CDR1 is SGDLS and CDR2 is YYNGEE. CDR3 residues: CASSVADQGALKDTQYF. DNA for the CDR3: TGTGCCAGCAGCGTGGCCGACCAGGGGGCGCTTAAAGATACGCAGTATTTT.

This chain connects TRBV5-1 to TRBJ2-5, with TRBD1 matching 8 bases. Germline V gene data show CDR1 as SGHRS and CDR2 as YFSETQ. The V gene end was trimmed by 0 bases and the J gene end by 5 bases; junction bases not matched to a gene: 6. This CDR3 spans 15 amino acids. The CDR3 here is CASSLGQGLRETQYF. CDR3 DNA sequence: TGCGCCAGCAGCTTGGGACAGGGGCTCAGGGAGACCCAGTACTTC.

The genes are TRBV4-1 and TRBJ1-2; possibly TRBD1 for D (6 bases). Germline CDR1 is MGHRA and CDR2 is YSYEKL. Trimming shortened V by 4 bases and J by 2 bases, and 8 bases separated the two germline ends. The CDR3 extends over 13 amino acids. CDR3 in amino acids: CASSLTGNYGYTF. In DNA form, the CDR3 reads TGCGCCAGCAGCCTAACAGGGAACTATGGCTACACCTTC.

The V call is TRBV18, the J call TRBJ2-3; 8 positions agree with TRBD2. The V gene's germline CDR1 is KGHSH and CDR2 LQKENI. With 6 bases clipped from V and 4 bases from J, the junction kept 9 bases outside the gene matches. This CDR3 spans 15 amino acids. The CDR3: CASSLIAGYSDTQYF. The CDR3 nucleotides read TGTGCCAGCTCCCTCATAGCGGGGTATTCAGATACGCAGTATTTT. Drawing the rest from reference TRBV18 and TRBJ2-3, the complete variable domain is NAGVMQNPRHLVRRRGQEARLRCSPMKGHSHVYWYRQLPEEGLKFMVYLQKENIIDESGMPKERFSAEFPKEGPSILRIQQVVRGDSAAYFCASSLIAGYSDTQYFGPGTRLTVL.

This clone showed up just once. V usage is TRBV4-1 and J usage is TRBJ2-5, with 7 bases aligning to TRBD2. Germline values: CDR1 MGHRA, CDR2 YSYEKL. The CDR3 is 17 residues long. Trimming at V came to 1 base and at J to 3 bases, leaving 11 bases not matched to a gene. The CDR3 is CASSQGAGDYTKETQYF. Here the CDR3 DNA reads TGCGCCAGCAGCCAAGGCGCGGGGGACTATACGAAAGAGACCCAGTACTTC.

The chain recombines TRBV4-3 with TRBJ1-1; no reliable D call. V shed 0 bases and J shed 4 bases, with 18 bases lying between them. The length of the CDR3 is 17 residues. Germline V gives CDR1 LGHNA, CDR2 YSLEER. Here the CDR3 reads CASSQELSSIKRTEAFF. The CDR3 nucleotides are TGCGCCAGCAGCCAAGAGCTCAGTTCAATCAAACGCACTGAAGCTTTCTTT.

V usage is TRBV19 and J usage is TRBJ2-7; 7 bases align to TRBD1. Trimming removed 6 bases from V and 2 bases from J; junction bases left unmatched: 13. The CDR3 is 16 residues long. Germline values: CDR1 LNHDA, CDR2 SQIVND (reference sequence). The CDR3 coding sequence is TGTGCCAGTAGCTTACAGAGGACAGGTTTCCCCTACGAGCAGTACTTC. Its protein is CASSLQRTGFPYEQYF.

CDR3 region: CASSSGRAGQTYEQYF. DNA for the CDR3: TGTGCCAGCAGCTCCGGCCGCGCGGGACAGACCTACGAGCAGTACTTC. The V call is TRBV7-9, the J call TRBJ2-7, with D maybe TRBD1 (7 bases). V lost 4 bases to trimming and J lost 2 bases, with 18 bases between them. Germline CDR1 SEHNR, CDR2 FQNEAQ (reference sequence). The CDR3 length is 16 residues.

V usage is TRBV4-3 and J usage is TRBJ2-1, with TRBD1 identical over 7 bases. This CDR3 region has 14 residues. Per the germline V gene, CDR1 is LGHNA and CDR2 is YSLEER. V was pared by 4 bases and J by 6 bases, with 6 bases of the junction left unmatched. The CDR3 here is CASSPQRGRNEQFF. Written as DNA, the CDR3 is TGCGCCAGCAGCCCCCAGAGGGGGCGCAATGAGCAGTTCTTC.

V gene TRBV6-5 combines with J gene TRBJ2-7; 8 bases map to TRBD2. Germline-derived CDR1 and CDR2 are MNHEY and SVGAGI. The CDR3 runs to 12 residues. The V gene end was trimmed by 5 bases and the J gene end by 9 bases; junction bases not matched to a gene: 6. The CDR3, as DNA: TGTGCCAGCAGTCGGACTAGCCAGGCGCAGTACTTC. Translating it yields CASSRTSQAQYF.

J is TRBJ2-1 and V is TRBV19, with 8 bases lining up with TRBD2. CDR3 length: 19 residues. The germline gives CDR1 LNHDA, CDR2 SQIVND (reference sequence). The V gene end was trimmed by 2 bases and the J gene end by 4 bases; junction bases not matched to a gene: 16. This CDR3 is CASSIRFPQLADHYNEQFF. The DNA for the CDR3 is TGTGCCAGTAGTATACGTTTCCCCCAACTAGCGGACCATTACAATGAGCAGTTCTTC.

The V call is TRBV9, the J call TRBJ1-1; 7 positions match TRBD1. This CDR3 is 17 amino acids long. Germline V gene data show CDR1 as SGDLS and CDR2 as YYNGEE. Trimming took 0 bases from V and 4 from J; bases not matched to a gene: 12. CDR3 coding DNA: TGTGCCAGCAGCGTAGAGTCAGAGGGGGCGGGAAGCACTGAAGCTTTCTTT. It specifies CASSVESEGAGSTEAFF. The whole variable domain, filled in from reference TRBV9 and TRBJ1-1, reads DSGVTQTPKHLITATGQRVTLRCSPRSGDLSVYWYQQSLDQGLQFLIQYYNGEERAKGNILERFSAQQFPDLHSELNLSSLELGDSALYFCASSVESEGAGSTEAFFGQGTRLTVV.

The rearrangement uses TRBV5-1 and TRBJ2-3; D unresolved. The CDR3 has 15 residues. Germline V gives CDR1 SGHRS, CDR2 YFSETQ. With 0 bases removed from V and 0 bases from J, the gap between germline ends came to 8 bases. DNA for the CDR3: TGCGCCAGCAGCTTGGCCCGTACTAGCACAGATACGCAGTATTTT. Encoded protein: CASSLARTSTDTQYF.

This clone was picked up one time. V and J are TRBV4-2 and TRBJ2-5; D gene ambiguous. Germline CDR1 reads LGHNA; CDR2 reads YNFKEQ. The CDR3 consists of 15 residues. The V and J ends lost 1 base and 5 bases respectively, with 14 bases between them. CDR3 bases: TGTGCCAGCAGCCAAGTTTCAGGTTTTGGGGAGACCCAGTACTTC. Translation: CASSQVSGFGETQYF.

The chain is built from TRBV27 and TRBJ2-5; 11 nucleotides line up with TRBD2. The trim removed 2 bases at V and 6 bases at J, leaving 2 bases unmatched. The length of the CDR3 is 14 residues. Germline loops: CDR1 MNHEY, CDR2 SMNVEV (reference sequence). In DNA form, the CDR3 reads TGTGCCAGCAGTTTACGACTAGCGGGACAGACCCAGTACTTC. Amino acids: CASSLRLAGQTQYF.

The chain combines TRBV7-7 with TRBJ2-1, with TRBD1 matching 7 bases. Germline CDR1 and CDR2: SSHAT and FNYEAQ (reference sequence). The CDR3 contains 14 residues. V shed 4 bases, J shed 3 bases, and the junction held 3 bases outside the gene matches. The CDR3 coding sequence is TGTGCCAGCAGCTCCGGGACAGACTACAATGAGCAGTTCTTC. Protein product: CASSSGTDYNEQFF.

The chain's CDR3 is CASSSLAPSGNNEQFF. The CDR3 nucleotides read TGTGCCAGCAGTTCACTAGCACCGAGTGGCAACAATGAGCAGTTCTTC. V is TRBV6-5 and J is TRBJ2-1; possible D gene TRBD2, 6 bases. The length of the CDR3 is 16 residues. Germline V gene data show CDR1 as MNHEY and CDR2 as SVGAGI. V was trimmed by 4 bases and J by 5 bases, leaving 18 bases between them.

The chain combines TRBV2 with TRBJ2-3, with 7 bases fitting TRBD1. CDR1 and CDR2 from the germline V gene are SNHLY and FYNNEI. CDR3 size: 15 residues. V shed 2 bases and J 4 bases; nucleotides not matched to a gene: 6. The DNA for the CDR3 is TGTGCCAGCAGTGAACCCCAGGGGGTAGCAGATACGCAGTATTTT. Amino acids: CASSEPQGVADTQYF.